Each of the 20 T cell receptor beta chains below was sequenced from the same sample in a study of CD8 T cells in Susac syndrome. After extraction with the RNeasy kit, roughly 0.5 to 1 ug of the RNA was reverse transcribed using random hexamers. A single record per CDR3 protein comes from TCRdb applying MiXCR to the immunoSEQ multiplex PCR reads. The table has some 200,000 distinct CDR3 sequences, roughly 94% seen once. The specimen sequenced was CD8+ T cells from PBMCs. All receptors derive from a human donor with Susac syndrome.

This rearrangement joins TRBV7-3 to TRBJ2-3, with TRBD1 matching over 8 bases. The CDR3 has 16 amino acids. The germline CDR1 and CDR2 sequences are SGHTA and FQGTGA. After removal of 2 bases from V and 1 base from J, the junction contained 5 bases not matched to a gene. The CDR3 loop is CASSLHVTGGTDTQYF. CDR3 DNA sequence: TGTGCCAGCAGCTTACATGTGACAGGGGGCACAGATACGCAGTATTTT.

The chain recombines TRBV27 with TRBJ1-2; D not certain. The germline V gene encodes CDR1 MNHEY and CDR2 SMNVEV (reference sequence). The CDR3 loop spans 14 amino acids. V dropped 3 bases and J dropped 5 bases, with 13 bases sitting between them. The CDR3 sequence: CASSFKDVGYGYTF. For the CDR3, the DNA is TGTGCCAGCAGTTTTAAGGATGTGGGGTATGGCTACACCTTC.

J is TRBJ2-1 and V is TRBV3-1; perhaps TRBD2 as D (6 bases). The CDR3 spans 15 residues. CDR1 LGHDT and CDR2 YNNKEL come from the germline V gene (reference sequence). The V gene lost 2 bases and the J gene lost 10 bases, with 18 bases spanning the gap. In DNA, the CDR3 is TGTGCCAGCAGCCAACCAGTGGGGGGTTTCCCCGAGCAGTTCTTC. It yields the protein CASSQPVGGFPEQFF.

V and J are TRBV5-1 and TRBJ2-7, with unresolved D. Deletions cut 0 bases from V and 0 bases from J, with 13 bases between. Germline values: CDR1 SGHRS, CDR2 YFSETQ. This CDR3 region has 16 residues. The CDR3 DNA sequence: TGCGCCAGCAGCTTGGTTTACGGAACATCCTCCTACGAGCAGTACTTC. Amino acids: CASSLVYGTSSYEQYF.

The gene calls are TRBV6-2 or TRBV6-3 and TRBJ2-7; no clear D gene. The CDR3 is 13 residues long. Germline V CDR1 and CDR2: MNHEY, SVGEGT. Between the trimmed V and J ends, which lost 2 bases and 7 bases, there was a span of 12 bases. The CDR3 protein is CASSYRWAEEQYF. The CDR3, as DNA: TGTGCCAGCAGTTACAGGTGGGCAGAGGAGCAGTACTTC.

This rearrangement joins TRBV9 to TRBJ1-3; the D is unclear. This CDR3 comprises 15 residues. The ends were cut back, 4 bases at V and 0 bases at J, with 11 bases in the middle. The germline gives CDR1 SGDLS, CDR2 YYNGEE. Here the CDR3 DNA reads TGTGCCAGCAGCCCCCAAGGAGACTCTGGAAACACCATATATTTT. It specifies CASSPQGDSGNTIYF.

This sequence joins TRBV5-6 and TRBJ2-3; TRBD2 might be the D (6 bases). Trimming cost V 2 bases and J 2 bases, with 9 bases left between them. Germline V gene data show CDR1 as SGHDT and CDR2 as YYEEEE. This CDR3 spans 14 amino acids. CDR3 amino acids: CASSFPSATDTQYF. The CDR3 nucleotides are TGTGCCAGCAGCTTTCCTAGCGCCACAGATACGCAGTATTTT.

This chain joins TRBV23-1 and TRBJ2-1, with 13 bases aligning to TRBD2. TRBV23-1 has ORF status, its function being uncertain. The CDR3 contains 18 residues. V trimming: 4 bases; J trimming: 5 bases; junction bases outside the gene matches: 11. In DNA form, the CDR3 reads TGCGCCAGCAGTCCCCCCGGACTAGCGGGGGAGATCAACAATGAGCAGTTCTTC. Translated, it gives CASSPPGLAGEINNEQFF.

V and J are TRBV9 and TRBJ2-3; D remains ambiguous. The V and J ends lost 3 bases and 3 bases respectively, with 5 bases between them. CDR3 length: 12 residues. The germline V gene has CDR1 SGDLS and CDR2 YYNGEE. CDR3 loop: CASSAETDTQYF. The CDR3 coding sequence is TGTGCCAGCAGCGCCGAGACAGATACGCAGTATTTT.

The chain is built from TRBV9 and TRBJ1-1; 7 bases line up with TRBD1. This CDR3 has 15 residues. J gave up 0 bases and V 3 bases, and 5 bases lay outside the gene matches. Per germline, CDR1 SGDLS and CDR2 YYNGEE. CDR3 amino acids: CASSETTGVNTEAFF. The CDR3 DNA is TGTGCCAGCAGCGAGACTACAGGGGTGAACACTGAAGCTTTCTTT.

The chain links TRBV20-1 to TRBJ2-3; no clear D gene. Germline V lookup: CDR1 DFQATT, CDR2 SNEGSKA (reference sequence). Trimming removed 3 bases at V and 8 bases at J, with 15 bases between. The CDR3 is 13 amino acids. The CDR3 bases are TGCAGTGCTAGGACTCACTCCAAGGTTACGCAGTATTTT. It yields the protein CSARTHSKVTQYF.

The CDR3 sequence is CASNSQETQYF. DNA of the CDR3: TGTGCCAGCAACTCCCAAGAGACCCAGTACTTC. The chain links TRBV28 to TRBJ2-5; no definite D call. The CDR3 spans 11 residues. Germline CDR1 MDHEN, CDR2 SYDVKM. Trimming left V 7 bases short and J 1 base short, with 4 bases between. Full variable domain (remainder filled in from reference TRBV28 and TRBJ2-5): DVKVTQSSRYLVKRTGEKVFLECVQDMDHENMFWYRQDPGLGLRLIYFSYDVKMKEKGDIPEGYSVSREKKERFSLILESASTNQTSMYLCASNSQETQYFGPGTRLLVL.

The chain combines TRBV30 with TRBJ1-1; 7 nucleotides agree with TRBD1. Germline V gene data show CDR1 as GTSNPN and CDR2 as SVGIG (reference sequence). The CDR3 is 11 residues long. J lost 4 bases, V lost 8 bases, and 4 bases had no gene match. The CDR3 loop is CASDRVTEAFF. The CDR3 DNA is TGTGCCAGTGACAGGGTCACTGAAGCTTTCTTT.

The V and J genes are TRBV24-1 and TRBJ1-3; D gene ambiguous. This CDR3 spans 15 amino acids. V gave up 2 bases and J gave up 1 base, with 8 bases separating them. Germline loops: CDR1 KGHDR, CDR2 SFDVKD. The CDR3 here is CATSDSKGSGNTIYF. The CDR3 DNA sequence: TGTGCCACCAGTGATTCTAAGGGTTCTGGAAACACCATATATTTT.

This chain connects TRBV29-1 to TRBJ1-2; no reliable D call. Germline lookup yields CDR1 SQVTM and CDR2 ANQGSEA. The CDR3 has 11 amino acids. The chain's CDR3 is CVLAGSYGYTF. The CDR3 DNA follows: TGCGTCCTAGCGGGGAGCTATGGCTACACCTTC.

The gene calls are TRBV7-9 and TRBJ1-4, with 7 positions matching TRBD1. Germline CDR1 is SEHNR and CDR2 is FQNEAQ (reference sequence). CDR3 length: 15 residues. V shed 6 bases and J 8 bases; nucleotides not matched to a gene: 12. The CDR3 DNA reads TGTGCCAGCAGTCGTCAGACAGGGTTGGACGAAAAACTGTTTTTT. It yields the protein CASSRQTGLDEKLFF. The entire variable domain, with the rest obtained from reference TRBV7-9 and TRBJ1-4, is as follows: DTGVSQNPRHKITKRGQNVTFRCDPISEHNRLYWYRQTLGQGPEFLTYFQNEAQLEKSRLLSDRFSAERPKGSFSTLEIQRTEQGDSAMYLCASSRQTGLDEKLFFGSGTQLSVL.

V gene TRBV3-1 combines with J gene TRBJ2-7; perhaps TRBD2 as D (6 bases). Germline assignment: CDR1 LGHDT and CDR2 YNNKEL (reference sequence). V lost 5 bases to trimming and J lost 3 bases, with 11 bases between them. The CDR3 length is 13 residues. The CDR3: CASSGDSVYEQYF. Here the CDR3 DNA reads TGTGCCAGCAGCGGGGACTCCGTCTACGAGCAGTACTTC.

V gene TRBV19 combines with J gene TRBJ2-7; D is uncertain. The germline CDR1 and CDR2 sequences are LNHDA and SQIVND (reference sequence). V was shortened by 3 bases and J by 3 bases, with 9 bases between the two germline ends. The CDR3 spans 13 residues. CDR3 in amino acids: CASSMGSGYEQYF. The CDR3 nucleotides read TGTGCCAGTAGTATGGGATCCGGCTACGAGCAGTACTTC.

V and J are TRBV10-3 and TRBJ1-2; D might be TRBD1 (5 bases). The CDR3 has 16 amino acids. Trimming took off 2 bases at V and 4 bases at J, with 17 bases between the two ends. CDR1 is ENHRY, CDR2 SYGVKD, per germline. In DNA form, the CDR3 reads TGTGCCATCAGTGAGGCCCGGGGCAGAGACCTCTATGGCTACACCTTC. This translates into CAISEARGRDLYGYTF.

The rearrangement uses TRBV9 and TRBJ2-1; TRBD2 is a possible D gene (5 bases). Germline V gene data show CDR1 as SGDLS and CDR2 as YYNGEE. V gave up 2 bases and J gave up 4 bases, with 10 bases separating them. The CDR3 is 14 residues long. CDR3 in DNA: TGTGCCAGCAGCGTGTCCGGGGAATACAATGAGCAGTTCTTC. It yields the protein CASSVSGEYNEQFF.